This T cell receptor (beta chain) was captured in a study of CD8+CD57+ T cells in acquired aplastic anemia. Study-wide results and caveats: Overlapping CD8+ CDR3 repertoires of patients and controls contained around 30 shared sequences. For CD8+ Simpson's diversity, patients and controls showed no significant difference.

On this clonotype itself: What it binds is not known.

CDR3 and TCR beta VDJ profiling relied on genomic DNA as the template. TCRdb re-analysed the reads in MiXCR, keeping a single row per CDR3 protein. This sample has around 190,000 distinct CDR3 sequences; around 59% occur once, and the top ten carry 15% to 20%. The CDR3 has 13 amino acids. V lost 4 bases, J lost 5 bases, and 11 bases lay in between. Germline V CDR1 and CDR2: SEHNR, FQNEAQ (reference sequence). This receptor was identified in a human donor in good health, serving as a control. The sample was sorted CD4+, CD8+, or CD8+CD57+ T cells (not recorded which) from PBMCs. The chain is built from TRBV7-9 and TRBJ1-2, with D uncertain. DNA for the CDR3: TGTGCCAGCAGCTCGGGCGGGATATATGGCTACACCTTC. It is translated as CASSSGGIYGYTF.